This TCR beta chain is from a study of OX40 agonist ivuxolimab in advanced cancers. The V end lost 7 bases, the J end lost 4 bases, and 14 bases lay between the germline ends. From germline, CDR1 is SNHLY and CDR2 FYNNEI. The CDR3 spans 13 residues. Baseline was the first blood sampling point, followed by cycle 4 day 1 and cycle 7 day 1. Method: immunoSEQ multiplex PCR; TCRdb's copy keeps in-frame clones and lacks some. This table has 150,000 to 190,000 clones, approximately 94% appearing once. The sequencing here drew on CD4+ or CD8+ T cells sorted from blood, taken in a trial of the OX40 agonist ivuxolimab. J is TRBJ2-7 and V is TRBV2, with D perhaps TRBD1 or TRBD2 (5 bases each). The receptor was derived from an adult with an advanced solid tumor such as melanoma, head and neck, liver or kidney cancer. CDR3 DNA: TGTGCCAGCACCCGGGACGGGGTATACGAGCAGTACTTC. It encodes CASTRDGVYEQYF.